The 29 T cell receptor beta chains below come from one sample, sequenced in a study of cytomegalovirus exposure and HLA in healthy donors. The PCR employed 60 Vbeta primers together with 13 Jbeta primers. Clones were read by immunoSEQ multiplex PCR, and TCRdb kept only the in-frame ones, dropping some. The data contain about 93,000 clones, 78% of them singletons. Sequencing was done on a sample of PBMCs. These receptors came from a middle-aged woman in good health and CMV-seronegative.

This clone was recorded only once. V and J are TRBV5-1 and TRBJ2-7; TRBD2 agrees at 7 bases. The germline CDR1 and CDR2 sequences are SGHRS and YFSETQ. The CDR3 length is 14 residues. V trimming: 0 bases; J trimming: 3 bases; junction bases outside the gene matches: 3. The CDR3: CASSLDASGYEQYF. The CDR3 region has the DNA TGCGCCAGCAGCTTGGATGCTAGCGGCTACGAGCAGTACTTC.

The J gene is TRBJ1-4, the V gene TRBV7-6; TRBD1 aligns across 8 bases. The CDR3 has 14 amino acids. J was trimmed by 10 bases and V by 3 bases; bases with no gene match: 7. CDR1 is SGHVS, CDR2 FNYEAQ, per germline. CDR3 nucleotides: TGTGCCAGCAGCTTTGACAGGGGAGGAGGAAAACTGTTTTTT. This translates into CASSFDRGGGKLFF.

The chain joins TRBV27 to TRBJ1-6; D not resolved. The CDR3 is made up of 15 amino acids. The germline CDR1 and CDR2 sequences are MNHEY and SMNVEV (reference sequence). Trimming pared 2 bases from V and 6 bases from J, leaving 11 bases between. The CDR3 spells CASSLNPSGNSPLHF. For the CDR3, the DNA is TGTGCCAGCAGTTTAAATCCCTCCGGTAATTCACCCCTCCACTTT.

The chain has TRBV19 and TRBJ1-2; 9 nucleotides line up with TRBD1. The CDR3 loop spans 14 amino acids. Per the germline V gene, CDR1 is LNHDA and CDR2 is SQIVND (reference sequence). Germline trimming cut 4 bases from V and 5 bases from J; bases unmatched to any gene: 5. Here the CDR3 DNA reads TGTGCCAGTAGTACCACCGGGACAGGGTATGGCTACACCTTC. This translates into CASSTTGTGYGYTF.

The rearrangement links TRBV5-8 to TRBJ1-5; 8 bases agree with TRBD1. The germline CDR1 and CDR2 sequences are SGHTS and YDEGEE. The CDR3 has 16 amino acids. V shed 3 bases, J shed 1 base, and the junction held 6 bases outside the gene matches. This CDR3 reads CASSSGTGMSNQPQHF. CDR3 DNA sequence: TGTGCCAGCAGCTCTGGGACAGGAATGAGCAATCAGCCCCAGCATTTT.

The sample holds a few counts of this clone. The rearrangement uses TRBV27 and TRBJ1-1, with TRBD1 matching 7 bases. The CDR3 sequence is 16 residues long. Germline V gene sequence: CDR1 MNHEY, CDR2 SMNVEV (reference sequence). Trimming cost V 6 bases and J 8 bases; bases outside gene matches: 18. The CDR3 nucleotides are TGTGCCAGCAGACGAAACGGGGTGTGGCAGGGGGTCGAAGCTTTCTTT. Translated, it gives CASRRNGVWQGVEAFF.

The chain employs TRBV30 and TRBJ2-3, with TRBD2 matching 8 bases. The V gene end was trimmed by 4 bases and the J gene end by 1 base; junction bases not matched to a gene: 7. Germline V CDR1 and CDR2: GTSNPN, SVGIG (reference sequence). This CDR3 has 15 residues. In DNA form, the CDR3 reads TGTGCCTGGAATCCGGGACTAGGGGGCACAGATACGCAGTATTTT. Its translation: CAWNPGLGGTDTQYF.

With regard to this clone: Other nucleotide sequences from this sample produce the same CDR3. The chain carries TRBV27 and TRBJ2-1; 14 bases agree with TRBD2. With V trimmed by 5 bases and J by 7 bases, 4 bases remained unmatched. The CDR3 length is 15 residues. CDR1 is MNHEY and CDR2 is SMNVEV in the germline V gene (reference sequence). The CDR3 nucleotides are TGTGCCAGCAGTCTCCGGACTAGCGGGAGGAATGAGCAGTTCTTC. This gives the protein CASSLRTSGRNEQFF.

The rearrangement uses TRBV23-1 and TRBJ2-1; D ambiguous. TRBV23-1 counts as an open reading frame of uncertain function. The CDR3 has 16 amino acids. Deletions cut 1 base from V and 4 bases from J, with 14 bases between. The CDR3: CASSQFRSKEYNEQFF. The CDR3 nucleotides read TGCGCCAGCAGTCAATTCAGGTCTAAAGAGTACAATGAGCAGTTCTTC.

In this sample, this clone turned up once. V is TRBV28 and J is TRBJ2-3; possibly TRBD1 for D (5 bases). In germline, CDR1 is MDHEN, CDR2 SYDVKM. The CDR3 has 14 residues. With 8 bases removed from V and 5 bases from J, the gap between germline ends came to 17 bases. CDR3 in DNA: TGTGCCAGCCCAGGCTTCACAAGGGGAGATACGCAGTATTTT. It codes for CASPGFTRGDTQYF.

The J gene is TRBJ2-5, the V gene TRBV7-9; TRBD1 agrees at 7 bases. Germline trimming cut 5 bases from V and 1 base from J; bases unmatched to any gene: 7. Germline V gene lookup returns CDR1 SEHNR and CDR2 FQNEAQ (reference sequence). This CDR3 has 15 residues. CDR3 sequence: CASSPIHRGQETQYF. The DNA of the CDR3 is TGTGCCAGCAGCCCAATACACAGGGGCCAAGAGACCCAGTACTTC. Variable domain in full (rest from reference TRBV7-9 and TRBJ2-5): DTGVSQNPRHKITKRGQNVTFRCDPISEHNRLYWYRQTLGQGPEFLTYFQNEAQLEKSRLLSDRFSAERPKGSFSTLEIQRTEQGDSAMYLCASSPIHRGQETQYFGPGTRLLVL.

The chain recombines TRBV21-1 with TRBJ2-7; the table calls TRBD2, which could not be checked here. TRBV21-1 is labeled a pseudogene. This CDR3 region has 14 residues. CDR3 protein: CASSKAGGSYEQYF. CDR3 DNA: TGTGCCAGCAGCAAAGCCGGCGGTTCCTACGAGCAGTACTTC.

This chain links TRBV10-3 with TRBJ1-1; no clear D gene. Germline values: CDR1 ENHRY, CDR2 SYGVKD. V was cut by 2 bases and J by 7 bases, with 11 bases left in between. The CDR3 is 13 amino acids. CDR3 nucleotide sequence: TGTGCCATCAGTGAGAATACAGCAGATGAAGCTTTCTTT. It is translated as CAISENTADEAFF.

The chain has TRBV6-1 and TRBJ2-7; D may be TRBD2 (6 bases). The V gene's germline CDR1 is MNHNS and CDR2 SASEGT. The CDR3 is 13 amino acids. V lost 6 bases to trimming and J lost 4 bases, with 13 bases between them. The CDR3 here is CASSRRSGYEQYF. CDR3 in DNA: TGTGCCAGCAGCCGTCGTAGCGGATACGAGCAGTACTTC.

The chain couples TRBV9 to TRBJ2-1; tentative D call: TRBD2 (5 bases). The CDR3 has 15 residues. Germline values: CDR1 SGDLS, CDR2 YYNGEE. Between the trimmed V and J ends, which lost 0 bases and 6 bases, there was a span of 13 bases. CDR3 sequence (DNA): TGTGCCAGCAGCGTAGGCCTAGCCCCTGGCAATGAGCAGTTCTTC. As protein: CASSVGLAPGNEQFF. Variable domain in full (rest from reference TRBV9 and TRBJ2-1): DSGVTQTPKHLITATGQRVTLRCSPRSGDLSVYWYQQSLDQGLQFLIQYYNGEERAKGNILERFSAQQFPDLHSELNLSSLELGDSALYFCASSVGLAPGNEQFFGPGTRLTVL.

V is TRBV6-6 and J is TRBJ2-4, with D perhaps TRBD2 (5 bases). The CDR3 has 14 amino acids. Germline values: CDR1 MNHNY, CDR2 SVGAGI (reference sequence). V lost 5 bases and J lost 1, with 9 bases in between. CDR3 sequence reads: CASSVRTAKNIQYF. CDR3 nucleotide sequence: TGTGCCAGCAGTGTCCGGACTGCCAAAAACATTCAGTACTTC.

The chain links TRBV7-8 to TRBJ1-1, with D uncertain. The germline gives CDR1 SGHVS, CDR2 FQNEAQ. The CDR3 sequence is 13 residues long. Deletions cut 2 bases from V and 0 bases from J, with 4 bases between. CDR3 nucleotides: TGTGCCAGCAGCTTATTAGTGAACACTGAAGCTTTCTTT. The encoded protein is CASSLLVNTEAFF.

The V call is TRBV9, the J call TRBJ1-2; D possibly corresponds to TRBD1 (5 bases). With 3 bases removed from V and 8 bases from J, the gap between germline ends came to 20 bases. Germline loops: CDR1 SGDLS, CDR2 YYNGEE. This CDR3 comprises 15 residues. The CDR3: CASSAERGGDLGYTF. Here the CDR3 DNA reads TGTGCCAGCAGCGCGGAGCGAGGCGGGGACCTAGGCTACACCTTC.

The gene calls are TRBV5-1 and TRBJ2-3, with 10 bases identical to TRBD2. Trimming removed 6 bases from V and 1 base from J; junction bases left unmatched: 8. CDR3 length: 16 amino acids. Germline CDR1 reads SGHRS; CDR2 reads YFSETQ. CDR3 nucleotide sequence: TGCGCCAGCAAGGCTAGCGGGAGACGGGGCACAGATACGCAGTATTTT. Translated: CASKASGRRGTDTQYF.

This clone was seen a single time. V is TRBV7-8 and J is TRBJ2-7; TRBD2 matches 8 bases. This CDR3 has 17 amino acids. V lost 1 base, J lost 2 bases, and 10 bases stayed unmatched. Per the germline V gene, CDR1 is SGHVS and CDR2 is FQNEAQ. As DNA, the CDR3 is TGTGCCAGCAGCTTAGTCTCACTAGCGGCCAAGGCCTACGAGCAGTACTTC. Amino acids: CASSLVSLAAKAYEQYF.

This clone was picked up a small number of times. The chain employs TRBV11-2 and TRBJ2-5; possibly TRBD2 for D (5 bases). This CDR3 has 15 residues. Germline CDR1 reads SGHAT; CDR2 reads FQNNGV. V gave up 5 bases and J gave up 2 bases, with 15 bases separating them. The CDR3 is CASSHWAGGQETQYF. The DNA for the CDR3 is TGTGCCAGCAGCCATTGGGCGGGCGGACAAGAGACCCAGTACTTC.

The chain joins TRBV9 to TRBJ2-6; 8 bases line up with TRBD2. After removal of 4 bases from V and 0 bases from J, the junction contained 9 bases not matched to a gene. The CDR3 covers 18 residues. Germline V gene sequence: CDR1 SGDLS, CDR2 YYNGEE. The CDR3 DNA is TGTGCCAGCAGCCCTATTAGCGGGACCCCCTCTGGGGCCAACGTCCTGACTTTC. Translation gives CASSPISGTPSGANVLTF.

V usage is TRBV18 and J usage is TRBJ1-4, with TRBD1 matching over 7 bases. CDR1 KGHSH and CDR2 LQKENI come from the germline V gene. The CDR3 is made up of 14 amino acids. V was pared by 5 bases and J by 4 bases, with 4 bases of the junction left unmatched. The CDR3: CASSSGQLNEKLFF. The CDR3 DNA follows: TGTGCCAGCTCATCGGGACAGCTTAATGAAAAACTGTTTTTT.

V and J are TRBV25-1 and TRBJ2-5; 10 bases fit TRBD1. The CDR3 totals 16 residues. Trimming took 3 bases from V and 6 from J; bases not matched to a gene: 10. The germline V gene has CDR1 MGHDK and CDR2 SYGVNS. As DNA, the CDR3 is TGTGCCAGCAGTGAGGACAGGGGGTACTCTTTGAAGACCCAGTACTTC. Translation gives CASSEDRGYSLKTQYF.

The chain joins TRBV5-1 to TRBJ1-1; tentative D call: TRBD1 (5 bases). Trimming took off 3 bases at V and 5 bases at J, with 14 bases between the two ends. This CDR3 has 14 amino acids. The germline V gene has CDR1 SGHRS and CDR2 YFSETQ. This CDR3 reads CASSSQKGITEAFF. DNA of the CDR3: TGCGCCAGCAGCTCTCAAAAGGGGATTACTGAAGCTTTCTTT.

This chain connects TRBV5-4 to TRBJ2-7, with a possible D match to TRBD2 (5 bases). The CDR3 sequence is 12 residues long. Germline values: CDR1 SGHNT, CDR2 YYREEE (reference sequence). Trimming shortened V by 0 bases and J by 9 bases, and 10 bases separated the two germline ends. The CDR3 DNA follows: TGTGCCAGCAGCTTGGCGGGGTCTGTGCAGTACTTC. It specifies CASSLAGSVQYF.

The V gene is TRBV19, the J gene TRBJ1-1; no definite D call. Trimming pared 4 bases from V and 4 bases from J, leaving 10 bases between. CDR1 is LNHDA, CDR2 SQIVND, per germline (reference sequence). This CDR3 is built from 13 residues. The CDR3 bases are TGTGCCAGTAGTAATCTGGGCTCCACTGAAGCTTTCTTT. It encodes CASSNLGSTEAFF.

The chain is built from TRBV30 and TRBJ2-1, with unresolved D. Trimming stripped 5 bases from V and 4 bases from J, with 12 bases between. CDR1 is GTSNPN and CDR2 is SVGIG in the germline V gene (reference sequence). CDR3 size: 13 residues. The CDR3 loop reads CAWLRDAYNEQFF. The CDR3 nucleotides read TGTGCCTGGCTCCGAGATGCTTACAATGAGCAGTTCTTC.

This sequence joins TRBV7-6 and TRBJ2-2, with D possibly being TRBD1 (5 bases). This CDR3 contains 17 residues. The V end was cut by 1 base, the J end by 6 bases, with 18 bases between. CDR1 SGHVS and CDR2 FNYEAQ come from the germline V gene. CDR3 nucleotides: TGTGCCAGCAGCTTAGTAGGGGCAGTCTTGACTCCCGGGGAGCTGTTTTTT. Residues: CASSLVGAVLTPGELFF.